The present T cell receptor beta chain was sequenced within a study of CD8 T cells in Susac syndrome (dated by TCRdb to between 2018 and 2021). Background for the entire study: Repertoire sequencing was used to test whether CD8+ T cell activation and differentiation in Susac syndrome was antigen driven. The study compared CD8+ T cell repertoire clonality among about a dozen healthy donors, roughly 14 Susac syndrome patients and roughly 16 multiple sclerosis patients. Summary of the overall study and its limitations: The number of individuals in the TCR sequencing and HLA analysis was recognized as being relatively small.

The germline V gene (reference sequence) provides CDR1 DFQATT and CDR2 SNEGSKA. The CDR3 holds 15 amino acids from the cysteine to the phenylalanine. Only CDR3 DNA remains: 45 bases, in frame from the first base. The junction shows trimming of 2 bases on V and 8 bases on J, and the gene matches do not reach 8 bases of it. In regard to this clonotype: There is no known antigen for this receptor. Base-call qualities are not available, and no considerably larger clone is one nucleotide away.

RNA was extracted using the RNeasy kit, and about 0.5 to 1 microgram was reverse transcribed with random hexamers. The immunoSEQ multiplex PCR assay, covering 54 Vbeta and 13 Jbeta segments, was used to amplify TCR beta CDR3 regions. PCR amplification bias was corrected using a synthetic template baseline for primer optimization and computational correction. The source study handled its data this way. Reads were annotated to V, D and J genes according to IMGT and were analyzed with immunoSEQ Analyzer, with only productive sequences retained. Clonality was calculated as one minus the Shannon entropy normalized by log2 of the number of productive unique sequences. Public and private clones were assessed among the 100 most prevalent clones of each patient and control. Clones were defined as Susac-specific if absent from the healthy and MS cohorts, from under 1,200 published viral clones and from other ImmuneACCESS disease sequences. TCRdb ran its own pipeline on the public reads, namely fastp trimming at Q25 and MiXCR clone calling, and kept in-frame beta chains. Duplicate CDR3 protein sequences are folded into a single record with the most common DNA and genes. Here the V and J calls rest on TCRdb's processing, not on the authors' analysis. The sample has about 180,000 distinct CDR3 sequences on record, 95% of them singletons. Of the sample, 0.15% to 0.2% falls within the top ten clones.

High-throughput TCR beta sequencing profiled peripheral blood CD8+ and CD4+ T cells from healthy donors, Susac syndrome patients and multiple sclerosis patients. Multiple sclerosis controls were treatment-naive patients with stable or active relapsing-remitting disease fulfilling revised McDonald criteria. CD8+ TEMRA cells were enriched by FACS, while bulk CD8+ and CD4+ T cells were purified by magnetic negative isolation. Blood was collected in EDTA tubes and processed within 24 hours, with PBMCs isolated through density gradient centrifugation. PBMCs destined for TCR sequencing were cryopreserved in liquid nitrogen and later thawed in a 37 °C water bath. The sorted or isolated CD4+, CD8+ and CD8+ TEMRA cells reached a purity of at least 90%.

Sequenced: CD8+ T cells from PBMCs. The clonotype originates from a human donor with multiple sclerosis. This receptor chain uses TRBV20-1 and TRBJ2-1; TRBD2 agrees with 11 junctional bases. The CDR3 amino acid sequence is: CSARMVAGGIDEQFF. In nucleotide form, the sequence is TGCAGTGCTAGAATGGTAGCGGGGGGGATCGATGAGCAGTTCTTC.